This is a list of T cell receptor beta chains from one sample in a study of long-term antiretroviral therapy in people with HIV. Method: immunoSEQ multiplex PCR; TCRdb's copy keeps in-frame clones and lacks some. The sample shows over 20,000 clones, 70% to 85% of them seen only once. The input for sequencing was unsorted PBMCs, taken 0.1 years before starting antiretroviral therapy. These receptors all come from a man younger than 35 with HIV. Each CDR3 is given with its conserved first and last residue. D genes are given only for firm matches. Clone size, where shown, is once, few, many, or a class for clones that have expanded.

-,-,TRBV27,TRBJ2-7,CASSLSFQLRDEQYF,TGTGCCAGCAGTTTATCGTTCCAGTTAAGGGACGAGCAGTACTTC
-,-,TRBV14,TRBJ2-7,CASSQYREYFYEQYF,TGTGCCAGCAGCCAATACAGGGAATATTTCTACGAGCAGTACTTC
once,-,TRBV9,TRBJ1-1,CASSGTPGTEAFF,TGTGCCAGCAGCGGGACTCCGGGGACTGAAGCTTTCTTT
-,TRBD1,TRBV7-3,TRBJ1-1,CASSQGARTEAFF,TGTGCCAGCAGCCAGGGGGCGCGGACTGAAGCTTTCTTT
-,TRBD2,TRBV18,TRBJ2-6,CASAYSGGSSGANVLTF,TGTGCCAGCGCTTATAGCGGGGGAAGCTCTGGGGCCAACGTCCTGACTTTC
-,-,TRBV5-6,TRBJ1-1,CASRSNAGGMNTEAFF,TGTGCCAGCAGATCCAACGCCGGGGGCATGAACACTGAAGCTTTCTTT
-,TRBD2,TRBV19,TRBJ2-1,CASSILVAGGYEQFF,TGTGCCAGTAGTATATTAGTAGCGGGGGGGTATGAGCAGTTCTTC
once,-,TRBV7-2,TRBJ2-2,CASSLTPTWTRTGELFF,TGTGCCAGCAGCTTAACCCCTACTTGGACGCGAACCGGGGAGCTGTTTTTT
-,-,TRBV19,TRBJ1-5,CASSIWSNQPQHF,TGTGCCAGTAGTATTTGGAGCAATCAGCCCCAGCATTTT
few,TRBD1,TRBV11-2,TRBJ1-6,CASSSQGVLSPLHF,TGTGCCAGCAGCTCGCAGGGGGTTCTTTCACCCCTCCACTTT
-,-,TRBV2,TRBJ1-5,CASSETERKNQPQHF,TGTGCCAGCAGTGAAACCGAGCGGAAGAATCAGCCCCAGCATTTT